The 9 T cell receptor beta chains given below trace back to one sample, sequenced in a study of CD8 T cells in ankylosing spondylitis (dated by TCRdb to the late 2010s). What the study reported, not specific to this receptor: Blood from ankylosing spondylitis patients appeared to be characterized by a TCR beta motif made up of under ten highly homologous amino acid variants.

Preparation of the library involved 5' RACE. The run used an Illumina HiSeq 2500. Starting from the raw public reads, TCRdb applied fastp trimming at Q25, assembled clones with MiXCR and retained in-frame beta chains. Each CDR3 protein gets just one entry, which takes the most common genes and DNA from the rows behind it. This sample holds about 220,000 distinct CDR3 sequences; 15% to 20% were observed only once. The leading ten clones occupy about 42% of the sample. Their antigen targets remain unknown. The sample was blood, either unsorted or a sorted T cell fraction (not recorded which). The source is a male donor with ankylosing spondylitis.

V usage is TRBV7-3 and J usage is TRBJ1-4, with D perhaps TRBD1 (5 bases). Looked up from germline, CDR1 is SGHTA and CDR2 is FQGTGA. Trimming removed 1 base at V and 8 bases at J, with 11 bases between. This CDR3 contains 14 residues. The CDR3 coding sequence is TGTGCCAGCAGCTTAAGGGGAGGGACGGAAAAACTGTTTTTT. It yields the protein CASSLRGGTEKLFF.

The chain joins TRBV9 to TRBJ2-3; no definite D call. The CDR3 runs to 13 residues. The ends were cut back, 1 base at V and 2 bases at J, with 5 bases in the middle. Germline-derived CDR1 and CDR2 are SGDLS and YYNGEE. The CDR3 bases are TGTGCCAGCAGCGTATTCTCCACAGATACGCAGTATTTT. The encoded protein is CASSVFSTDTQYF.

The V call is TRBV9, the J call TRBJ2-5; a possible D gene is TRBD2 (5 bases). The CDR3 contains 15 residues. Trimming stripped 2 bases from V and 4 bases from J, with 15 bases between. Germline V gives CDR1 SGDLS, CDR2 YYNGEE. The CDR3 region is CASSVSGGEGETQYF. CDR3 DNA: TGTGCCAGCAGCGTGAGCGGCGGTGAAGGAGAGACCCAGTACTTC. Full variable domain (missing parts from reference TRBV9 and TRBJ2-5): DSGVTQTPKHLITATGQRVTLRCSPRSGDLSVYWYQQSLDQGLQFLIQYYNGEERAKGNILERFSAQQFPDLHSELNLSSLELGDSALYFCASSVSGGEGETQYFGPGTRLLVL.

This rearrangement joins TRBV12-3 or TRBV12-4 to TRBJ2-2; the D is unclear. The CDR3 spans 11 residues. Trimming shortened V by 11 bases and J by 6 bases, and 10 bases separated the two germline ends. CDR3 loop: CAVMPAGELFF. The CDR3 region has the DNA TGTGCCGTCATGCCTGCCGGGGAGCTGTTTTTT.

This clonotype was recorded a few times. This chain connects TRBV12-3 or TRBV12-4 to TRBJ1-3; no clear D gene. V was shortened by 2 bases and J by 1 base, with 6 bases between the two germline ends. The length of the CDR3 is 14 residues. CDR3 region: CASSLMGSGNTIYF. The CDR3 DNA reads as TGTGCCAGCAGTTTAATGGGGTCTGGAAACACCATATATTTT.

The CDR3 DNA sequence: TGTGCCAGCAGCTACGGGACCCCGGCTAACTATGGCTACACCTTC. Translating it yields CASSYGTPANYGYTF. The rearrangement links TRBV7-2 to TRBJ1-2, with D possibly TRBD1 on 5 matching bases. Trimming stripped 4 bases from V and 0 bases from J, with 12 bases between. Germline V CDR1 and CDR2: SGHTA, FQGNSA. The CDR3 is 15 residues long.

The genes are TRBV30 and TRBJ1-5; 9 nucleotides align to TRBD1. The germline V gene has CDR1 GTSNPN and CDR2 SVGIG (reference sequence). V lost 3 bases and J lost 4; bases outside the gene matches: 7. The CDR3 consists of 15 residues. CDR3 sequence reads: CAWSTGTGNNQPQHF. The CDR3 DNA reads TGTGCCTGGAGCACCGGGACAGGGAATAATCAGCCCCAGCATTTT.

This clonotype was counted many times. CDR3: CASSSGTSGGEEQFF. The CDR3 coding sequence is TGCGCCAGCAGCTCTGGGACTAGCGGGGGGGAAGAGCAGTTCTTC. This sequence joins TRBV5-1 and TRBJ2-1; 16 bases are shared with TRBD2. Unmatched junction bases numbered 4, after V lost 3 bases and J lost 10 bases. Germline V gene data show CDR1 as SGHRS and CDR2 as YFSETQ. The CDR3 runs to 15 residues.

In DNA, the CDR3 is TGCGCCAGCAGTCGGAGGACAGGGAACTACGAGCAGTACTTC. Translated, it gives CASSRRTGNYEQYF. The genes are TRBV4-1 and TRBJ2-7; TRBD1 matches 8 bases. This CDR3 has 14 residues. V trimming: 6 bases; J trimming: 3 bases; junction bases outside the gene matches: 7. Germline-derived CDR1 and CDR2 are MGHRA and YSYEKL.